The 2 T cell receptor beta chains presented below share a single source sample, sequenced in a study of blood T cell repertoires in COVID-19. TCRdb keeps only in-frame clones here, not all; method: immunoSEQ multiplex PCR. The sample holds just under 60,000 clones, about four fifths seen once. What was sequenced was peripheral blood. The receptor set was obtained from an elderly man with COVID-19, enrolled during active disease.

The chain links TRBV5-4 to TRBJ1-5; D is perhaps TRBD1 (6 bases). Trimming shortened V by 5 bases and J by 4 bases, and 13 bases separated the two germline ends. The CDR3 consists of 14 residues. CDR1 and CDR2 (germline): SGHNT, YYREEE (reference sequence). The CDR3 is CASSSGGGNQPQHF. In DNA form, the CDR3 reads TGTGCCAGCAGTTCGGGAGGGGGTAATCAGCCCCAGCATTTT.

The chain employs TRBV11-1 and TRBJ1-2; TRBD1 matches 8 bases. V lost 3 bases and J lost 7; bases outside the gene matches: 10. The germline CDR1 and CDR2 sequences are SGHAT and FQDESV (reference sequence). The CDR3 spans 15 residues. The CDR3 loop is CASSFRLDREGGYTF. The CDR3 DNA reads as TGTGCCAGCAGCTTCCGGCTGGACAGGGAAGGTGGCTACACCTTC.